The present T cell receptor (beta chain) was sequenced within a study of shared T cell receptors in the human thymus. Measured with immunoSEQ multiplex PCR; TCRdb has only the in-frame clones, and not every one. The repertoire holds about 380,000 clones, with just under 95% as singletons. Per the germline V gene, CDR1 is SGHTA and CDR2 is FQGNSA. J lost 1 base, V lost 4 bases, and 7 bases had no gene match. This CDR3 region has 16 residues. J is TRBJ2-3 and V is TRBV7-2; 8 nucleotides agree with TRBD1. This TCR was sampled from a human donor. Sequenced input: thymocytes. This chain's CDR3 is CASSSTGVEGTDTQYF. The CDR3 DNA sequence: TGTGCCAGCAGCTCGACAGGGGTAGAGGGCACAGATACGCAGTATTTT.